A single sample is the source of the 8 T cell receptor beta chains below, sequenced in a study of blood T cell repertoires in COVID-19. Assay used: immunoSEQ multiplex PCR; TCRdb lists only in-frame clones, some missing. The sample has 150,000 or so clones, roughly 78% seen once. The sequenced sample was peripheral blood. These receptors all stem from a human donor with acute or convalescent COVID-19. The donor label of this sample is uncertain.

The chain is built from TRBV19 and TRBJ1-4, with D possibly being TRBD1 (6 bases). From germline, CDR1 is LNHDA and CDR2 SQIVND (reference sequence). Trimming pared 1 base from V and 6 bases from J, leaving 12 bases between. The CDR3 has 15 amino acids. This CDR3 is CASSIAARGDEKLFF. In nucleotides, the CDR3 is TGTGCCAGTAGTATAGCGGCCAGGGGCGATGAAAAACTGTTTTTT. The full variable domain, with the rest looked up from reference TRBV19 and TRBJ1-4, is DGGITQSPKYLFRKEGQNVTLSCEQNLNHDAMYWYRQDPGQGLRLIYYSQIVNDFQKGDIAEGYSVSREKKESFPLTVTSAQKNPTAFYLCASSIAARGDEKLFFGSGTQLSVL.

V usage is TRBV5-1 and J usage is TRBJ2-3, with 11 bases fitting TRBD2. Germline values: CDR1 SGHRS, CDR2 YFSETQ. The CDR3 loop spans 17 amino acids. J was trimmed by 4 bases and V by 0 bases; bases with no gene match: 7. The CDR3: CASSLVVAGGLADTQYF. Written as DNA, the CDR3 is TGCGCCAGCAGCTTGGTGGTAGCGGGGGGGTTGGCAGATACGCAGTATTTT.

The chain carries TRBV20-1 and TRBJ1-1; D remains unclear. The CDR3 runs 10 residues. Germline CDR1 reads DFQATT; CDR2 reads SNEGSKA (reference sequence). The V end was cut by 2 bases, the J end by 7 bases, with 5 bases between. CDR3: CSARSDEAFF. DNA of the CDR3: TGCAGTGCTAGAAGCGATGAAGCTTTCTTT.

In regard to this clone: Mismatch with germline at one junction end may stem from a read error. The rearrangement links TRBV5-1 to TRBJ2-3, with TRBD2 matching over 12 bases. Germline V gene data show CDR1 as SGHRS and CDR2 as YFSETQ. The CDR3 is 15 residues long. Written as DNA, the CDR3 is TGCGCCAGCAGCTCTAGCGGGGGGGCCACAGATACGCGGTATTTT. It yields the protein CASSSSGGATDTRYF.

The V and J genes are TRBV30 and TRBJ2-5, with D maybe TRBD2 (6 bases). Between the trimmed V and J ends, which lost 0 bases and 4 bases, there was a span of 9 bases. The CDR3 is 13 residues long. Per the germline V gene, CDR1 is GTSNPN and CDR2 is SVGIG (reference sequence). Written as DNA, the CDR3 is TGTGCCTGGAGTGTGGCGGGGTTAGAGACCCAGTACTTC. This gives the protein CAWSVAGLETQYF. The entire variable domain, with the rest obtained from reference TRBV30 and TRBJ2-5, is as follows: SQTIHQWPATLVQPVGSPLSLECTVEGTSNPNLYWYRQAAGRGLQLLFYSVGIGQISSEVPQNLSASRPQDRQFILSSKKLLLSDSGFYLCAWSVAGLETQYFGPGTRLLVL.

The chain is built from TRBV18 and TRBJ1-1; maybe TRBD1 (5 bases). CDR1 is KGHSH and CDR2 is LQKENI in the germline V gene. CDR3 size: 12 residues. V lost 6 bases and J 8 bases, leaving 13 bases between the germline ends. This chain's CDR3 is CASSQTNREAFF. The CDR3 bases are TGTGCCAGCTCTCAAACAAACAGGGAAGCTTTCTTT.

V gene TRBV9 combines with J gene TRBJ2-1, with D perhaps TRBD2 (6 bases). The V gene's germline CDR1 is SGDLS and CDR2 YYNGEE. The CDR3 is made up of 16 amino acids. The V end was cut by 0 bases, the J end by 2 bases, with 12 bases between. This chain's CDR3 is CASSVDPGGTYNEQFF. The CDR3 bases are TGTGCCAGCAGCGTAGACCCCGGGGGTACCTACAATGAGCAGTTCTTC.

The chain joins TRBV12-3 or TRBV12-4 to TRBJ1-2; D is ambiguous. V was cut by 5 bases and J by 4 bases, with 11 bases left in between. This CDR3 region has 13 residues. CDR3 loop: CASSPQTSYGYTF. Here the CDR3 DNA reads TGTGCCAGCAGTCCACAGACCAGCTATGGCTACACCTTC.